The clone carrying this TCR beta chain was seen once. Authors' data handling: Amplifying reference gene primers gave estimates of nucleated cell counts. Measured with immunoSEQ multiplex PCR; TCRdb has only the in-frame clones, and not every one. The D gene and trimming were derived from the DNA, and the V and J assignments and clone size from that table. The table has some 270,000 clones, roughly 80% seen once; the top ten hold approximately 14%. The CDR3 is made up of 15 amino acids. The V gene lost 3 bases and the J gene lost 0 bases, with 12 bases spanning the gap. CDR1 and CDR2 from the germline V gene are SEHNR and FQNEAQ (reference sequence). These data originate in a study of blood T cell repertoires in COVID-19. Background on the study: The study drew acute and convalescent COVID-19 samples from the United States, Italy and Spain.

The rearrangement joins TRBV7-9 to TRBJ2-7; D perhaps matches TRBD1 (6 bases). The TCR was taken from a person aged 70 to 80 with COVID-19, enrolled during active disease. The sample consisted of peripheral blood. The CDR3 protein is CASSFDRSHSYEQYF. In nucleotides, the CDR3 is TGTGCCAGCAGCTTTGACAGGTCCCACTCCTACGAGCAGTACTTC.